This T cell receptor (beta chain) was captured by sequencing in a study of T-cell reconstitution after alpha-beta-depleted transplantation in children. Comments on this clonotype: What it binds is unknown.

Study findings and constraints: Two months or so post-transplant, alpha-beta T cells reportedly derived from several hundred expanded graft clones. T-cell counts and diversity were attributed mostly to newly produced T cells one year after transplant. Some patients showed high day-60 TCRbeta diversity, which derived from surviving recipient T cells and thymic progenitors.

Unique molecular identifiers were incorporated when the TCRbeta library was constructed. TCRdb redid the calling of the PCR reads with MiXCR, one entry per CDR3 protein. The top ten clones hold about 35% of a sample with around 580,000 distinct CDR3 sequences, more than 20% of them seen once. Trimming at V came to 2 bases and at J to 7 bases, leaving 3 bases not matched to a gene. Germline V gene sequence: CDR1 DFQATT, CDR2 SNEGSKA (reference sequence). The CDR3 has 13 residues. This receptor was identified in a boy in the first two years of life with Wiskott-Aldrich syndrome, due to receive a stem cell transplant. The sample in question was PBMCs, obtained before TCRalphabeta/CD19-depleted stem cell transplant. This chain joins TRBV20-1 and TRBJ2-2, with 8 nucleotides matching TRBD2. As DNA, the CDR3 is TGCAGTGCTAGAACTAGCGGCTTCGGGGAGCTGTTTTTT. It codes for CSARTSGFGELFF.